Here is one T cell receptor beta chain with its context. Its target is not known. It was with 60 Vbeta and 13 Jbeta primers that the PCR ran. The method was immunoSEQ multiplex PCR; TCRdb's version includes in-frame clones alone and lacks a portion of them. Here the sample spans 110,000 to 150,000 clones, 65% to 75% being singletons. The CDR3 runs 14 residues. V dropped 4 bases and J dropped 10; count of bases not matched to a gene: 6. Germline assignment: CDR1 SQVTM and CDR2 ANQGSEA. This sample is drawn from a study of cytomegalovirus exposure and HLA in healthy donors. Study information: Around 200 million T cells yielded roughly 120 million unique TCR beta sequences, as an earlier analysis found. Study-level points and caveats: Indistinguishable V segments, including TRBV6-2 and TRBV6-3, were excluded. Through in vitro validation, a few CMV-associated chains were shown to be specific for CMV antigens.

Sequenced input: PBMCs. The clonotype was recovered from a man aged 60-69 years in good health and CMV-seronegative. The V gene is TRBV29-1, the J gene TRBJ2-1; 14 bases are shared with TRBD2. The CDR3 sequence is CSVVTSGRAGEQFF. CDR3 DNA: TGCAGCGTTGTGACTAGCGGGAGGGCAGGGGAGCAGTTCTTC.